Given below is one TCR beta chain in context. Its target is unknown. This entry comes from a study of CD4 T cell repertoires in COVID-19. This CDR3 contains 13 residues. V gave up 8 bases and J gave up 5 bases, with 15 bases separating them. Germline V gives CDR1 SGHDN, CDR2 FVKESK. Study-level results: SARS-CoV and/or HKU1 spike cultures shared between roughly 7 and 25% of SARS-CoV-2 clonotypes. Several top expanded SARS-CoV-2-reactive clonotypes were shared by two or three memory subsets.

The method was immunoSEQ multiplex PCR; TCRdb's version includes in-frame clones alone and lacks a portion of them. This sample has about 25,000 clones; about 94% occur once, and the top ten carry more than 0.55%. These memory T cells were uncultured and sequenced directly after ex vivo isolation. The TCR sequence derives from a human donor who had COVID-19. The rearrangement links TRBV14 to TRBJ2-5; no clear D gene. The input for sequencing was circulating follicular helper CD4+ T cells (cTfh) from blood, taken before the COVID-19 pandemic. The CDR3 spells CASARLGTETQYF. The CDR3 DNA reads as TGTGCCAGCGCGAGACTTGGTACGGAGACCCAGTACTTC.